This T cell receptor beta chain was sequenced for a study of early T cells in non-severe SARS-CoV-2 infection. This CDR3 contains 13 residues. The V end lost 6 bases, the J end lost 5 bases, and 13 bases lay between the germline ends. This clonotype has more than one count but fewer than ten. As part of library construction, unique molecular identifiers were attached to individual cDNA molecules. TCRdb analysed the 5' RACE reads with MiXCR anew, one entry per CDR3 protein. The data hold approximately 56,000 distinct CDR3 sequences, with approximately 10% observed a single time. The source is an adult who was a healthcare worker with PCR-confirmed SARS-CoV-2 infection or an uninfected control (not recorded which). The sequenced sample consisted of whole blood. This sequence joins TRBV12-3 or TRBV12-4 and TRBJ2-5, with unresolved D. CDR3 coding DNA: TGTGCCAGCAGCCTAGTAATGCGGGAGACCCAGTACTTC. Translating gives CASSLVMRETQYF.